This section outlines one T cell receptor (beta chain) sequence together with its context. This clone was seen a handful of times. The specificity of this receptor is unknown. It has no much larger one-base neighbor in the sample; base qualities were not kept. At the junction V is shortened by 6 bases and J by 2 bases; bases outside the gene matches: 17. Based on the germline V gene, the CDR1 and CDR2 sequences are KGHSH and LQKENI. The CDR3 runs 19 amino acids, cysteine and phenylalanine included. Kept here is only the CDR3 DNA, which spans 57 bases and is read in frame from base 1. The library was generated by the immunoSEQ multiplex PCR assay. Sourced from immuneACCESS, this table was stored by TCRdb with only in-frame sequences that have V and J called. A share of the clones is absent; for the studies checked, an unresolved V gene accounts for under half, and the remainder has no known explanation. Counted in this sample were approximately 140,000 clones; roughly nine tenths of them appeared once. The top ten hold roughly 8.7% of the sample.

The data are from a study of control samples from healthy donors and cancer patients (dated by TCRdb to the early 2020s). The sequence is built from TRBV18 and TRBJ1-5, and 9 junctional nucleotides match TRBD1. The specimen was blood. The sequence was collected from a woman aged 25 to 39 in good health. In nucleotide form, the sequence is TGTGCCAGCTCCCGGGGGGACAGGGCAAGCTTACGGGGCAATCAGCCCCAGCATTTT. It codes for CASSRGDRASLRGNQPQHF.